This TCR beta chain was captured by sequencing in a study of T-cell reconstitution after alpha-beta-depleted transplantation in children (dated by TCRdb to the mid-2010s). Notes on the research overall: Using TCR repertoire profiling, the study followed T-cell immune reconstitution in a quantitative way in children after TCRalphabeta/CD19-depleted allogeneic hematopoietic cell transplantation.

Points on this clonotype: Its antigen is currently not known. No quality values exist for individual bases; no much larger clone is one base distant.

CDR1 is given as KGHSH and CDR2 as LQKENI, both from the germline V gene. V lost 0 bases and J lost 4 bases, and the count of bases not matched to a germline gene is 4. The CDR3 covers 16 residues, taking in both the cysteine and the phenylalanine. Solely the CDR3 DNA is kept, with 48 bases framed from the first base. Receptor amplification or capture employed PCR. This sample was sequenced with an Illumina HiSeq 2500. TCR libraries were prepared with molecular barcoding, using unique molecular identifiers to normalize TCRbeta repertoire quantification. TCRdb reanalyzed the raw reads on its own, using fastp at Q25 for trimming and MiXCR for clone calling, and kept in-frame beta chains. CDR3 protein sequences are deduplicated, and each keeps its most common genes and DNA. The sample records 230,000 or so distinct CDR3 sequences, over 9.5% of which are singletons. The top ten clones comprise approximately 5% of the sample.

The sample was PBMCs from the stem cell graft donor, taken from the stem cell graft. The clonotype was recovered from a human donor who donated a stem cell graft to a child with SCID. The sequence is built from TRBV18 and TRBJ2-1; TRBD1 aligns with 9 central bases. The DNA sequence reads TGTGCCAGCTCACCACCGACAGGGGGACTTTACAATGAGCAGTTCTTC. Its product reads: CASSPPTGGLYNEQFF.